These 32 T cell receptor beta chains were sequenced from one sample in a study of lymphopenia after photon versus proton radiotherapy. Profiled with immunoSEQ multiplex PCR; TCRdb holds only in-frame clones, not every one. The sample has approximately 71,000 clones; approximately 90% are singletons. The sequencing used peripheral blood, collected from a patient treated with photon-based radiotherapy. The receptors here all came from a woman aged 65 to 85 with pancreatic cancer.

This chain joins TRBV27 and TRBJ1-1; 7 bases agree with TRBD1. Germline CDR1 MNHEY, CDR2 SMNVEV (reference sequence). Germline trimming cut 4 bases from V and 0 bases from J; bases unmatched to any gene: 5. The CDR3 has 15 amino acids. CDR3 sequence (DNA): TGTGCCAGCAGTTCTATCGACAGGGTGAACACTGAAGCTTTCTTT. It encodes CASSSIDRVNTEAFF.

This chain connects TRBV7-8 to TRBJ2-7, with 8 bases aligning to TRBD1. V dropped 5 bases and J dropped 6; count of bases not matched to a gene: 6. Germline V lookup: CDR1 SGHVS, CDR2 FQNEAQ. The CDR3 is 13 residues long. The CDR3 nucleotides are TGTGCCAGCAGCAGAACACAGGGGGGCGAGCAGTACTTC. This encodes CASSRTQGGEQYF. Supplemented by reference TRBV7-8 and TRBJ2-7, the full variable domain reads GAGVSQSPRYKVAKRGQDVALRCDPISGHVSLFWYQQALGQGPEFLTYFQNEAQLDKSGLPSDRFFAERPEGSVSTLKIQRTQQEDSAVYLCASSRTQGGEQYFGPGTRLTVT.

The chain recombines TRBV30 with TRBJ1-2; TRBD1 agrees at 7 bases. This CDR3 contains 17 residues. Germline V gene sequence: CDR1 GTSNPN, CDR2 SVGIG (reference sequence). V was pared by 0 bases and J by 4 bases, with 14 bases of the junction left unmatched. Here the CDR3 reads CAWSVEGAARGLYGYTF. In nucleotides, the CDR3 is TGTGCCTGGAGTGTTGAGGGGGCAGCAAGAGGGCTCTATGGCTACACCTTC.

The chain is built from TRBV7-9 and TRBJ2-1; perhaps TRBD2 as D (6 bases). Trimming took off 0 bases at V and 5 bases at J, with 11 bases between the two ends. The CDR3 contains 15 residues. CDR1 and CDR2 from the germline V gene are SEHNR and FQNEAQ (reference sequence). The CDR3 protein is CASSLASGRHNEQFF. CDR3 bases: TGTGCCAGCAGCTTAGCCAGCGGGCGACACAATGAGCAGTTCTTC.

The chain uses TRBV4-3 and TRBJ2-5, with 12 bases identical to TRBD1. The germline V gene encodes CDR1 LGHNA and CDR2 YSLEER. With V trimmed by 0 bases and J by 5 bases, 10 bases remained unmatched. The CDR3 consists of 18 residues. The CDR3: CASSQEPPGTGGAETQYF. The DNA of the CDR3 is TGCGCCAGCAGCCAAGAGCCCCCTGGGACAGGGGGCGCGGAGACCCAGTACTTC.

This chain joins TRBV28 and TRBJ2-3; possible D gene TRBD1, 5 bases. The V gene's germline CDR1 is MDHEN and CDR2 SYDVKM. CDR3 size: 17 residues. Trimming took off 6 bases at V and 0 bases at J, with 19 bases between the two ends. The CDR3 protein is CASRRMGGQSSTDTQYF. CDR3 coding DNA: TGTGCCAGCAGGAGAATGGGCGGACAAAGCAGCACAGATACGCAGTATTTT.

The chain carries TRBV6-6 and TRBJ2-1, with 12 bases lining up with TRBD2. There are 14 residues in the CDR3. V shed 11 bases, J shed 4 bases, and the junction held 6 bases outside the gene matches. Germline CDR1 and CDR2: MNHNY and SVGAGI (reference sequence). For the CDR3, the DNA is TGTGCCTCGGGTACTAGCGGGAGGTACAATGAGCAGTTCTTC. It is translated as CASGTSGRYNEQFF.

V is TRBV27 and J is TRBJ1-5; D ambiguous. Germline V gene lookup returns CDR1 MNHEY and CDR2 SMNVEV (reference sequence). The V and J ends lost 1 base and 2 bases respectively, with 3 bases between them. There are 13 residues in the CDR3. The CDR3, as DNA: TGTGCCAGCAGTTTATTAGGCAATCAGCCCCAGCATTTT. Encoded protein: CASSLLGNQPQHF.

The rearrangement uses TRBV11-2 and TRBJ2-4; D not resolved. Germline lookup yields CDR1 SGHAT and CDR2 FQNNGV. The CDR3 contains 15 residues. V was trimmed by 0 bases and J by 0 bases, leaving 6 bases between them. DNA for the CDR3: TGTGCCAGCAGCTTAGAGGCCAGAGCCAAAAACATTCAGTACTTC. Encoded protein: CASSLEARAKNIQYF.

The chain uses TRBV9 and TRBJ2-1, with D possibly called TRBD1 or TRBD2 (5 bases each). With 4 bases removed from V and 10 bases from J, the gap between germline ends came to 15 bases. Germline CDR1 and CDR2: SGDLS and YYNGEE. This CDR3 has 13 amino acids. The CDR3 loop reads CASSFEGYGEQFF. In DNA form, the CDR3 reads TGTGCCAGCAGCTTCGAGGGGTACGGGGAGCAGTTCTTC.

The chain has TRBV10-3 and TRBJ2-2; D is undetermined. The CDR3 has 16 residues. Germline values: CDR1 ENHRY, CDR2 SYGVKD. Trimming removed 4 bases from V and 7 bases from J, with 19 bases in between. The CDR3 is CAISGFEVAAIGELFF. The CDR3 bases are TGTGCCATCAGTGGTTTCGAAGTAGCTGCGATCGGGGAGCTGTTTTTT.

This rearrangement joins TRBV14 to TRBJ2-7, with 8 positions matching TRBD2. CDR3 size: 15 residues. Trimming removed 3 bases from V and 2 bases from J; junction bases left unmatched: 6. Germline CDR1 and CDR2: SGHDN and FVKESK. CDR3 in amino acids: CASSHLAGGTYEQYF. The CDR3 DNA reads TGTGCCAGCAGCCATCTGGCGGGGGGTACCTACGAGCAGTACTTC.

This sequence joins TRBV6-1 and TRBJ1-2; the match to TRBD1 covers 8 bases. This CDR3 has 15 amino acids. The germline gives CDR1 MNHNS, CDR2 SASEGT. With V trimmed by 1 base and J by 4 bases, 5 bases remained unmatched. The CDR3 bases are TGTGCCAGCAGTGAAGGGACAGGGCCTAGCTATGGCTACACCTTC. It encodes CASSEGTGPSYGYTF.

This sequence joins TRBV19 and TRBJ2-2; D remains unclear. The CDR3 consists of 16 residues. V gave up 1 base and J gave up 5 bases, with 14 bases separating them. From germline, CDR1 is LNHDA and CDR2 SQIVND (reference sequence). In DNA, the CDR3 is TGTGCCAGTAGTATAGTGACCCAGTCGAGGACCGGGGAGCTGTTTTTT. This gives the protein CASSIVTQSRTGELFF.

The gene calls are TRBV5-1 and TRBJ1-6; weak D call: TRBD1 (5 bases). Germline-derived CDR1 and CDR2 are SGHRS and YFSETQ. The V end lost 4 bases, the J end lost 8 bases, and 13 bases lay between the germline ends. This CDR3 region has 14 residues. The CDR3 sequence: CASSSQGFDSPLHF. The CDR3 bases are TGCGCCAGCAGCAGCCAGGGCTTCGATTCACCCCTCCACTTT.

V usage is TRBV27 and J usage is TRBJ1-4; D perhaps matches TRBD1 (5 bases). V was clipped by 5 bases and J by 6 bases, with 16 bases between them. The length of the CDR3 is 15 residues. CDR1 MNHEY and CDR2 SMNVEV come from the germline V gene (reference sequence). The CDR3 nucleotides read TGTGCCAGCAGTACAACAGGATATCTTCATGAAAAACTGTTTTTT. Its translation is CASSTTGYLHEKLFF.

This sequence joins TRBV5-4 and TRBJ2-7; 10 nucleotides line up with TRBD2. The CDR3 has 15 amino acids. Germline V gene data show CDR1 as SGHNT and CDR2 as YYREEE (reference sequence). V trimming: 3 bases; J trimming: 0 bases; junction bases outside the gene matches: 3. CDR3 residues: CASSSGLAASYEQYF. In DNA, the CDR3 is TGTGCCAGCAGCTCCGGACTAGCGGCCTCCTACGAGCAGTACTTC.

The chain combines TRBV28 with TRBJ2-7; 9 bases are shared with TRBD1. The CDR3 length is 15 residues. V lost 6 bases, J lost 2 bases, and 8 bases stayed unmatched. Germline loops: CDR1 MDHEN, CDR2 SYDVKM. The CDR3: CASRKDRGFTYEQYF. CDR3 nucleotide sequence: TGTGCCAGCAGGAAGGACAGGGGATTTACCTACGAGCAGTACTTC.

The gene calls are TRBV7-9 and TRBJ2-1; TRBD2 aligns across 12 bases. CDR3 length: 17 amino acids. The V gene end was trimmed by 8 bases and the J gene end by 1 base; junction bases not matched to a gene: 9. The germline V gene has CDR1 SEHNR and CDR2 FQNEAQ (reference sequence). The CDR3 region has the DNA TGTGCCAGCCGCCTAGCGGGAGGGCCCAGTTCCTACAATGAGCAGTTCTTC. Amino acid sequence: CASRLAGGPSSYNEQFF.

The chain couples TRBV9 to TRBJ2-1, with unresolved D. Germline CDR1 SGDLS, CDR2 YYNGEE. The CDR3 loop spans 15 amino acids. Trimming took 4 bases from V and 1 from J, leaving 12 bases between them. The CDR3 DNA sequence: TGTGCCAGCAGCATCGGCAGCTCATCCTACAATGAGCAGTTCTTC. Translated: CASSIGSSSYNEQFF.

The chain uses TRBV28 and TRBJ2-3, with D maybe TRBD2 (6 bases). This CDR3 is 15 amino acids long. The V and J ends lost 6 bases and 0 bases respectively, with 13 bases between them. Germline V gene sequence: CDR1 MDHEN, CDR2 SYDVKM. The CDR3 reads CASSSPGVSTDTQYF. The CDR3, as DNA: TGTGCCAGCAGCTCCCCGGGGGTCAGCACAGATACGCAGTATTTT.

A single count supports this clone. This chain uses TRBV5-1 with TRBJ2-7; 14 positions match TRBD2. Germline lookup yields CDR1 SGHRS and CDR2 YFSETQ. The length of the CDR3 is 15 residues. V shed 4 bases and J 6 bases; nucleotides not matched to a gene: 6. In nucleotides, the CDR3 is TGCGCCAGCAGCGGACTAGCGGGAGGTGGTGGCGAGCAGTACTTC. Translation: CASSGLAGGGGEQYF.

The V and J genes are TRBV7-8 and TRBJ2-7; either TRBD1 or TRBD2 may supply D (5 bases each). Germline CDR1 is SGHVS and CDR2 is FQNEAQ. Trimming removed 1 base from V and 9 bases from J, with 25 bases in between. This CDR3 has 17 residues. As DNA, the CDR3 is TGTGCCAGCAGCTTAGAGGGACCCGGGTCCTCCCCTTTGGGGCAGTACTTC. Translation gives CASSLEGPGSSPLGQYF.

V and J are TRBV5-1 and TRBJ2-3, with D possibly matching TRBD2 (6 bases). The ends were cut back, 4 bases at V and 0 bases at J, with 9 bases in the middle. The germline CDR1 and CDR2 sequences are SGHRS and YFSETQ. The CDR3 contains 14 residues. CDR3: CASSDGTSTDTQYF. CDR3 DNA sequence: TGCGCCAGCAGCGACGGGACTAGCACAGATACGCAGTATTTT.

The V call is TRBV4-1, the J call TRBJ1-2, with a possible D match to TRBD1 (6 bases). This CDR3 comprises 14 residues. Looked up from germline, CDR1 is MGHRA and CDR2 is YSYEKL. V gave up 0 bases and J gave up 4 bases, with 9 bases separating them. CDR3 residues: CASSQDGRGYGYTF. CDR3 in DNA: TGCGCCAGCAGCCAAGATGGCAGGGGCTATGGCTACACCTTC.

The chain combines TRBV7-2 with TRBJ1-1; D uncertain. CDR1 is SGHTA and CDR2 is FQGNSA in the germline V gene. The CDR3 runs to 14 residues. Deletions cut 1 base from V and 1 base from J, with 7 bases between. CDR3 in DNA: TGTGCCAGCAGCTTAGATCCAGGGAACACTGAAGCTTTCTTT. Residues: CASSLDPGNTEAFF.

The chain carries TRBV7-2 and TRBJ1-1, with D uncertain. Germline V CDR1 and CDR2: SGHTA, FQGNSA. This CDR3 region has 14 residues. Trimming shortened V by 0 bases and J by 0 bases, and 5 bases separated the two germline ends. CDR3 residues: CASSLARMNTEAFF. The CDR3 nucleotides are TGTGCCAGCAGCTTAGCTCGTATGAACACTGAAGCTTTCTTT.

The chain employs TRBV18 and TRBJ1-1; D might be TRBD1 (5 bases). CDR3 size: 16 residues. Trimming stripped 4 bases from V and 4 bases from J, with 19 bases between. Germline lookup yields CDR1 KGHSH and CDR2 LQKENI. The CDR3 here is CASSQTRRAGTTEAFF. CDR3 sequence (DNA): TGTGCCAGCTCACAAACCCGGCGGGCAGGGACCACTGAAGCTTTCTTT. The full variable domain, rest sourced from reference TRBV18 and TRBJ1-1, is NAGVMQNPRHLVRRRGQEARLRCSPMKGHSHVYWYRQLPEEGLKFMVYLQKENIIDESGMPKERFSAEFPKEGPSILRIQQVVRGDSAAYFCASSQTRRAGTTEAFFGQGTRLTVV.

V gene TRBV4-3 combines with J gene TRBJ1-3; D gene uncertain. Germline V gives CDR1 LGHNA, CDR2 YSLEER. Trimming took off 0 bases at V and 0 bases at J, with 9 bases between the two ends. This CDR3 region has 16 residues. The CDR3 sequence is CASSQDRESSGNTIYF. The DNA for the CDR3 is TGCGCCAGCAGCCAAGATAGGGAAAGCTCTGGAAACACCATATATTTT.

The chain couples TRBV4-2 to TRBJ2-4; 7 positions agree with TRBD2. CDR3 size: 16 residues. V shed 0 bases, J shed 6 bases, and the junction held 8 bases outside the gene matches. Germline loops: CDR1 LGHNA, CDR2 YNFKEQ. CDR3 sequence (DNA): TGTGCCAGCAGCCAAGATTTGGCGACTAGCAGAAACATTCAGTACTTC. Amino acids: CASSQDLATSRNIQYF.

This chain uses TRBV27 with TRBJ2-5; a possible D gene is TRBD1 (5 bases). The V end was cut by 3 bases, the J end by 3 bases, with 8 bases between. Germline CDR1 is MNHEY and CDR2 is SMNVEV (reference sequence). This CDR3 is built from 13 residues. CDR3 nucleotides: TGTGCCAGCAGTTTCCGGACAAAAGAGACCCAGTACTTC. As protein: CASSFRTKETQYF.

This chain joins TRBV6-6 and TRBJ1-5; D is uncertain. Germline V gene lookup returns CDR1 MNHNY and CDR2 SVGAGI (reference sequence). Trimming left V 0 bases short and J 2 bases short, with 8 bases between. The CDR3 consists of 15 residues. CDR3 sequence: CASSYSKRGNQPQHF. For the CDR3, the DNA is TGTGCCAGCAGTTACTCGAAACGAGGCAATCAGCCCCAGCATTTT.